The 26 T cell receptor beta chains listed next were all sequenced from one sample in a study of OX40 agonist ivuxolimab in advanced cancers. The assay was immunoSEQ multiplex PCR, and TCRdb's table has in-frame clones only and misses some. This sample yields nearly 85,000 clones, of which over 80% are seen a single time; 0.85% belongs to the top ten. Sequenced material: CD4+ or CD8+ T cells sorted from blood, taken in a trial of the OX40 agonist ivuxolimab. These receptors originate from an adult with an advanced solid tumor such as melanoma, head and neck, liver or kidney cancer.

The chain recombines TRBV19 with TRBJ2-7, with a tentative D call TRBD1 (6 bases). Germline CDR1 reads LNHDA; CDR2 reads SQIVND (reference sequence). The CDR3 extends over 14 amino acids. V dropped 6 bases and J dropped 7 bases, with 19 bases sitting between them. DNA for the CDR3: TGTGCCAGTAGGGTCGACAGGACCGAGGGGGAGCAGTACTTC. This codes for CASRVDRTEGEQYF.

The V and J genes are TRBV11-2 and TRBJ1-5, with unresolved D. CDR1 SGHAT and CDR2 FQNNGV come from the germline V gene. Between the trimmed V and J ends, which lost 4 bases and 8 bases, there was a span of 12 bases. The CDR3 sequence is 13 residues long. The CDR3 region is CASSSFLGEPQHF. In nucleotides, the CDR3 is TGTGCCAGCAGCTCCTTTCTCGGGGAGCCCCAGCATTTT.

This clone was found once. The junction differs from germline at one of its ends, possibly a read error. The rearrangement uses TRBV7-2 and TRBJ2-1; 8 bases fit TRBD1. Germline CDR1 reads SGHTA; CDR2 reads FQGNSA. The CDR3 consists of 16 residues. CDR3: CASSPAGGIVRGGGLF. The CDR3 DNA sequence: TGTGCCAGCAGCCCGGCAGGGGGCATCGTTAGGGGCGGTGGGCTCTTC. Complete variable domain (other parts from reference TRBV7-2 and TRBJ2-1): GAGVSQSPSNKVTEKGKDVELRCDPISGHTALYWYRQSLGQGLEFLIYFQGNSAPDKSGLPSDRFSAERTGGSVSTLTIQRTQQEDSAVYLCASSPAGGIVRGGGLFGPGTRLTVL.

This clone appeared a few times. This chain uses TRBV30 with TRBJ1-6; D remains ambiguous. Germline CDR1 reads GTSNPN; CDR2 reads SVGIG (reference sequence). CDR3 length: 12 residues. Between the trimmed V and J ends, which lost 6 bases and 10 bases, there was a span of 13 bases. CDR3 protein: CACDETHSPLHF. The CDR3 region has the DNA TGTGCCTGCGACGAGACCCACTCACCCCTCCACTTT.

A word on this clone: Within the sample, other DNA sequences also encode this same CDR3. The chain uses TRBV7-8 and TRBJ1-5; D gene uncertain. The CDR3 has 15 amino acids. Trimming pared 3 bases from V and 4 bases from J, leaving 13 bases between. Germline V gives CDR1 SGHVS, CDR2 FQNEAQ. CDR3 sequence (DNA): TGTGCCAGCAGCTTTAGAGACGGGAAGAATCAGCCCCAGCATTTT. This translates into CASSFRDGKNQPQHF.

Only a few counts were recorded for this clone. The J gene is TRBJ1-1, the V gene TRBV7-9; TRBD1 agrees at 7 bases. V lost 2 bases to trimming and J lost 4 bases; unmatched junction nucleotides: 4. CDR1 and CDR2 (germline): SEHNR, FQNEAQ (reference sequence). This CDR3 spans 14 amino acids. CDR3 sequence reads: CASSLSAGGTEAFF. The CDR3 DNA follows: TGTGCCAGCAGCTTATCGGCAGGGGGCACTGAAGCTTTCTTT.

This chain links TRBV18 with TRBJ2-7; weak D call: TRBD1 (8 bases). This CDR3 contains 17 residues. Trimming took 0 bases from V and 0 from J, leaving 15 bases between them. CDR1 KGHSH and CDR2 LQKENI come from the germline V gene. The CDR3 sequence: CASSPPYRGGHSYEQYF. The CDR3 region has the DNA TGTGCCAGCTCACCACCATACAGGGGGGGTCACTCCTACGAGCAGTACTTC.

This clone was observed a handful of times. This sample includes further DNA sequences coding for the same CDR3. This chain joins TRBV27 and TRBJ2-2; weak D call: TRBD1 (6 bases). The germline V and J ends were trimmed by 3 bases and 4 bases, with 12 bases remaining between them. The CDR3 is 15 residues long. CDR1 and CDR2 (germline): MNHEY, SMNVEV (reference sequence). The CDR3 protein is CASSFSTGGTGELFF. DNA for the CDR3: TGTGCCAGCAGTTTTTCGACAGGAGGCACCGGGGAGCTGTTTTTT.

The chain combines TRBV6-4 with TRBJ2-3; no clear D. Germline CDR1 reads MRHNA; CDR2 reads SNTAGT. The V and J ends lost 3 bases and 0 bases respectively, with 10 bases between them. This CDR3 region has 15 residues. As DNA, the CDR3 is TGTGCCAGCAGTGAAGGAGAACTTAGCACAGATACGCAGTATTTT. This encodes CASSEGELSTDTQYF.

This clone was detected once. The V and J genes are TRBV27 and TRBJ1-4, with TRBD1 identical over 8 bases. CDR1 MNHEY and CDR2 SMNVEV come from the germline V gene (reference sequence). CDR3 size: 15 residues. J was trimmed by 7 bases and V by 6 bases; bases with no gene match: 10. The CDR3 DNA follows: TGTGCCAGCAGCTCAAGAGGGACAGGAAGTGAAAAACTGTTTTTT. Protein sequence: CASSSRGTGSEKLFF.

The CDR3: CASSPGTGVILTEAFF. CDR3 DNA: TGCGCCAGCAGCCCCGGGACAGGGGTTATTTTAACTGAAGCTTTCTTT. The V and J genes are TRBV5-1 and TRBJ1-1; TRBD1 agrees at 10 bases. The length of the CDR3 is 16 residues. Germline CDR1 SGHRS, CDR2 YFSETQ. V trimming: 4 bases; J trimming: 5 bases; junction bases outside the gene matches: 11.

This rearrangement joins TRBV5-4 to TRBJ2-1; no clear D. V lost 0 bases and J 7 bases, leaving 5 bases between the germline ends. There are 12 residues in the CDR3. CDR1 SGHNT and CDR2 YYREEE come from the germline V gene (reference sequence). The CDR3 nucleotides read TGTGCCAGCAGCTTGGCCCATAATGAGCAGTTCTTC. Amino acid sequence: CASSLAHNEQFF.

The chain is built from TRBV5-6 and TRBJ1-1; D is uncertain. Germline V lookup: CDR1 SGHDT, CDR2 YYEEEE. This CDR3 has 15 residues. V lost 1 base and J lost 3, with 13 bases in between. The CDR3 region is CASSLRALMHTEAFF. DNA of the CDR3: TGTGCCAGCAGCTTGAGAGCCCTAATGCACACTGAAGCTTTCTTT.

This sequence joins TRBV7-3 and TRBJ2-2; D uncertain. Trimming shortened V by 3 bases and J by 4 bases, and 9 bases separated the two germline ends. This CDR3 contains 14 residues. The V gene's germline CDR1 is SGHTA and CDR2 FQGTGA. The CDR3 DNA sequence: TGTGCCAGCAGCTTTCAAGGGTCCACCGGGGAGCTGTTTTTT. This gives the protein CASSFQGSTGELFF. Together with reference TRBV7-3 and TRBJ2-2, the CDR3 gives the full variable domain: GAGVSQTPSNKVTEKGKYVELRCDPISGHTALYWYRQSLGQGPEFLIYFQGTGAADDSGLPNDRFFAVRPEGSVSTLKIQRTERGDSAVYLCASSFQGSTGELFFGEGSRLTVL.

The chain links TRBV4-2 to TRBJ1-5; D is ambiguous. Germline V CDR1 and CDR2: LGHNA, YNFKEQ. V was trimmed by 5 bases and J by 0 bases, leaving 14 bases between them. The CDR3 has 16 residues. In nucleotides, the CDR3 is TGTGCCAGCAGCGAATTCACAGCTTATAGCAATCAGCCCCAGCATTTT. The encoded protein is CASSEFTAYSNQPQHF.

This clone was detected only once. This chain connects TRBV9 to TRBJ2-3; D is unclear. Trimming took 3 bases from V and 0 from J, leaving 14 bases between them. There are 16 residues in the CDR3. Looked up from germline, CDR1 is SGDLS and CDR2 is YYNGEE. The CDR3 nucleotides are TGTGCCAGCAGCGATTCCAAGGCACACAGCACAGATACGCAGTATTTT. It yields the protein CASSDSKAHSTDTQYF.

Here the CDR3 DNA reads TGTGCCTCCCACGACCCGGGTTCCACCTACGAGCAGTACTTC. Translated, it gives CASHDPGSTYEQYF. The rearrangement links TRBV7-2 to TRBJ2-7; unclear D gene. CDR3 length equals 14 residues. V lost 11 bases, J lost 2 bases, and 19 bases lay in between. The germline gives CDR1 SGHTA, CDR2 FQGNSA.

This clone was seen only a few times. This chain uses TRBV2 with TRBJ1-3; 9 nucleotides align to TRBD1. V lost 7 bases, J lost 0 bases, and 7 bases stayed unmatched. The germline gives CDR1 SNHLY, CDR2 FYNNEI. CDR3 length: 16 residues. The CDR3 here is CASMAQGAPSGNTIYF. CDR3 bases: TGTGCCAGCATGGCACAGGGGGCTCCCTCTGGAAACACCATATATTTT.

The V and J genes are TRBV10-3 and TRBJ1-4; D is perhaps TRBD1 (6 bases). The ends were cut back, 2 bases at V and 6 bases at J, with 13 bases in the middle. The CDR3 extends over 15 amino acids. Per the germline V gene, CDR1 is ENHRY and CDR2 is SYGVKD. The CDR3 region has the DNA TGTGCCATCAGTGAGAGAGGGGGGATTGATGAAAAACTGTTTTTT. Translating gives CAISERGGIDEKLFF.

This chain uses TRBV6-5 with TRBJ2-2; 10 nucleotides align to TRBD2. The CDR3 contains 16 residues. Germline CDR1 is MNHEY and CDR2 is SVGAGI. J lost 5 bases, V lost 0 bases, and 3 bases had no gene match. The CDR3 reads CASSYSLAGATGELFF. CDR3 coding DNA: TGTGCCAGCAGTTACTCTCTAGCGGGGGCTACCGGGGAGCTGTTTTTT.

This clone has a handful of counts. The chain is built from TRBV5-4 and TRBJ1-1; D gene unclear. Trimming removed 2 bases from V and 3 bases from J, with 8 bases in between. Germline V CDR1 and CDR2: SGHNT, YYREEE (reference sequence). This CDR3 is 13 amino acids long. The CDR3 region has the DNA TGTGCCAGCAGCTTTGGAGAGGACACTGAAGCTTTCTTT. This sequence encodes CASSFGEDTEAFF.

The V gene is TRBV9, the J gene TRBJ1-2; the D gene is possibly TRBD1 (6 bases). Germline assignment: CDR1 SGDLS and CDR2 YYNGEE. The CDR3 consists of 16 residues. Between the trimmed V and J ends, which lost 4 bases and 4 bases, there was a span of 20 bases. The CDR3 DNA follows: TGTGCCAGCAGCCCCCGTACAGGGTTGCCGTTCTATGGCTACACCTTC. This sequence encodes CASSPRTGLPFYGYTF. Variable domain in full (rest from reference TRBV9 and TRBJ1-2): DSGVTQTPKHLITATGQRVTLRCSPRSGDLSVYWYQQSLDQGLQFLIQYYNGEERAKGNILERFSAQQFPDLHSELNLSSLELGDSALYFCASSPRTGLPFYGYTFGSGTRLTVV.

The chain joins TRBV30 to TRBJ2-6; 9 nucleotides match TRBD1. The CDR3 covers 18 residues. V lost 2 bases and J lost 1; bases outside the gene matches: 9. CDR1 GTSNPN and CDR2 SVGIG come from the germline V gene (reference sequence). CDR3 coding DNA: TGTGCCTGGAGTATTGACAGGGGGTTTAAGTCTGGGGCCAACGTCCTGACTTTC. Encoded protein: CAWSIDRGFKSGANVLTF. The full variable domain, with the rest looked up from reference TRBV30 and TRBJ2-6, is SQTIHQWPATLVQPVGSPLSLECTVEGTSNPNLYWYRQAAGRGLQLLFYSVGIGQISSEVPQNLSASRPQDRQFILSSKKLLLSDSGFYLCAWSIDRGFKSGANVLTFGAGSRLTVL.

The chain couples TRBV5-1 to TRBJ1-2; D is undetermined. Germline V gives CDR1 SGHRS, CDR2 YFSETQ. This CDR3 contains 12 residues. V lost 4 bases and J lost 3, with 7 bases in between. This CDR3 reads CASSEMDYGYTF. The CDR3 DNA reads as TGCGCCAGCAGCGAGATGGACTATGGCTACACCTTC.

The chain has TRBV7-2 and TRBJ1-1; D gene unclear. This CDR3 region has 13 residues. V dropped 4 bases and J dropped 6 bases, with 12 bases sitting between them. Per germline, CDR1 SGHTA and CDR2 FQGNSA. The CDR3 region is CASSWGGQAEAFF. Written as DNA, the CDR3 is TGTGCCAGCAGCTGGGGAGGTCAGGCTGAAGCTTTCTTT.

The sample holds one count of this clone. The chain couples TRBV7-9 to TRBJ1-2; 8 bases align to TRBD1. V lost 3 bases, J lost 2 bases, and 8 bases stayed unmatched. The V gene's germline CDR1 is SEHNR and CDR2 FQNEAQ (reference sequence). The CDR3 covers 16 residues. The CDR3 sequence is CASSFDRGIRNYGYTF. CDR3 DNA: TGTGCCAGCAGCTTCGACAGGGGTATTCGGAACTATGGCTACACCTTC.